The 11 T cell receptor beta chains listed next were all sequenced from one sample in a study of T cell changes during pregnancy in multiple sclerosis. Libraries were prepared by immunoSEQ multiplex PCR; TCRdb keeps only in-frame clonotypes and omits some of them. The table records approximately 100,000 clones, 75% to 95% of them present only once. The sequences come from peripheral blood, collected in the second trimester of pregnancy. The source is a female donor with multiple sclerosis, enrolled in a pregnancy study.

The CDR3 DNA reads TGTGCCACCAGCAGAGACCAGCGGGGTCTTGGAAATGAGCAGTTCTTC. Translating gives CATSRDQRGLGNEQFF. V is TRBV15 and J is TRBJ2-1; 7 nucleotides align to TRBD2. Germline lookup yields CDR1 LNHNV and CDR2 YYDKDF (reference sequence). This CDR3 has 16 amino acids. The V gene end was trimmed by 0 bases and the J gene end by 7 bases; junction bases not matched to a gene: 9.

The V and J genes are TRBV21-1 and TRBJ2-2; the DNA was not compared with TRBD2, the D call given in the table. TRBV21-1 counts as a pseudogene. CDR3 length: 16 amino acids. The chain's CDR3 is CASSIAREGRPGELFF. The CDR3, as DNA: TGTGCCAGCAGCATAGCGAGGGAGGGCCGCCCCGGGGAGCTGTTTTTT.

V is TRBV7-9 and J is TRBJ2-1, with D possibly matching TRBD2 (6 bases). This CDR3 comprises 15 residues. CDR1 SEHNR and CDR2 FQNEAQ come from the germline V gene (reference sequence). Trimming left V 3 bases short and J 7 bases short, with 16 bases between. This CDR3 reads CASSFAGTRRNEQFF. The CDR3 DNA reads as TGTGCCAGCAGCTTTGCGGGAACGAGAAGGAATGAGCAGTTCTTC.

The chain links TRBV6-4 to TRBJ2-3; 9 bases match TRBD1. Germline loops: CDR1 MRHNA, CDR2 SNTAGT. The CDR3 runs 15 residues. J lost 7 bases, V lost 6 bases, and 11 bases had no gene match. Written as DNA, the CDR3 is TGTGCCAGCAGCCTTACAGGGGGCCGTCCTAATACGCAGTATTTT. Amino acids: CASSLTGGRPNTQYF.

The chain links TRBV28 to TRBJ2-5; 8 bases match TRBD2. The CDR3 runs to 15 residues. CDR1 MDHEN and CDR2 SYDVKM come from the germline V gene. The junction had 5 bases not matched to a gene; V was cut back by 5 bases and J by 0 bases. The CDR3 sequence: CASSNGGGHQETQYF. CDR3 in DNA: TGTGCCAGCAGTAACGGGGGGGGCCACCAAGAGACCCAGTACTTC.

V gene TRBV6-1 combines with J gene TRBJ2-3; TRBD2 matches 12 bases. Trimming at V came to 4 bases and at J to 1 base, leaving 6 bases not matched to a gene. Germline CDR1 reads MNHNS; CDR2 reads SASEGT. The CDR3 is made up of 17 amino acids. The CDR3 DNA follows: TGTGCCAGCAGTGCTAGCGGGAGGGTTAGTGGCACAGATACGCAGTATTTT. This gives the protein CASSASGRVSGTDTQYF.

This clone was observed a single time. The chain has TRBV13 and TRBJ2-5; 8 nucleotides align to TRBD1. The CDR3 loop spans 16 amino acids. Germline CDR1 is PRHDT and CDR2 is FYEKMQ (reference sequence). V was pared by 2 bases and J by 1 base, with 6 bases of the junction left unmatched. The CDR3 protein is CASSLRQGPFQETQYF. CDR3 nucleotide sequence: TGTGCCAGCAGCTTAAGACAGGGGCCCTTCCAAGAGACCCAGTACTTC.

The chain is built from TRBV7-2 and TRBJ2-3, with 8 nucleotides matching TRBD2. Germline loops: CDR1 SGHTA, CDR2 FQGNSA. J lost 3 bases, V lost 2 bases, and 10 bases had no gene match. This CDR3 region has 17 residues. CDR3 nucleotide sequence: TGTGCCAGCAGCTTAATGGGGAGCGGGAGTTTAACAGATACGCAGTATTTT. Translation: CASSLMGSGSLTDTQYF.

V usage is TRBV27 and J usage is TRBJ1-1, with D possibly matching TRBD1 (6 bases). V was shortened by 2 bases and J by 0 bases, with 10 bases between the two germline ends. CDR3 length: 15 residues. The V gene's germline CDR1 is MNHEY and CDR2 SMNVEV (reference sequence). The CDR3 region has the DNA TGTGCCAGCAGTTTAGATACAGGGTTGAACACTGAAGCTTTCTTT. As protein: CASSLDTGLNTEAFF.

J is TRBJ1-1 and V is TRBV6-5; no reliable D call. The V gene lost 0 bases and the J gene lost 4 bases, with 9 bases spanning the gap. There are 14 residues in the CDR3. Germline V gene lookup returns CDR1 MNHEY and CDR2 SVGAGI. The CDR3 loop is CASSYSAGLTEAFF. For the CDR3, the DNA is TGTGCCAGCAGTTACTCCGCCGGACTCACTGAAGCTTTCTTT.

V usage is TRBV4-2 and J usage is TRBJ2-1, with 13 bases identical to TRBD2. The CDR3 totals 17 residues. The V segment lost 4 bases and the J segment 9 bases; nucleotides outside the gene matches: 12. Germline values: CDR1 LGHNA, CDR2 YNFKEQ. The CDR3 reads CASSPTGTSGIVGEQFF. CDR3 bases: TGTGCCAGCAGCCCCACCGGGACTAGCGGGATTGTCGGTGAGCAGTTCTTC.